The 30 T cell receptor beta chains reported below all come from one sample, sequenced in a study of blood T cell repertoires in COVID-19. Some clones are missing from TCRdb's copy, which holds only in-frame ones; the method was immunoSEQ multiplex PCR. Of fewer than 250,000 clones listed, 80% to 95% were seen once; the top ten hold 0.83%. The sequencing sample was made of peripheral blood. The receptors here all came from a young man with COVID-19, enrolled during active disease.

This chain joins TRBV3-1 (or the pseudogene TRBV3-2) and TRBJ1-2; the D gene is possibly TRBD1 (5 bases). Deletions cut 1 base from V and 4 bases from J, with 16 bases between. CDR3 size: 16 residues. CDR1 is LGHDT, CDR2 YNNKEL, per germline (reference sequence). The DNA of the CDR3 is TGTGCCAGCAGCCAAGTCGCGGGGATGGGGCTCTATGGCTACACCTTC. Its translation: CASSQVAGMGLYGYTF.

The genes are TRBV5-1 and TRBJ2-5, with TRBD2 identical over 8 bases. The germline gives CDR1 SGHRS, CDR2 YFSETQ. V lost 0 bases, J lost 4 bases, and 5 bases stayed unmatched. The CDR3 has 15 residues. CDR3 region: CASSLDGGAAETQYF. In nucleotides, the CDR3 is TGCGCCAGCAGCTTGGACGGGGGGGCCGCAGAGACCCAGTACTTC.

CDR3: CASSDYAGGGVPDTQYF. The CDR3 coding sequence is TGCGCCAGCAGTGACTACGCGGGCGGAGGAGTCCCAGATACGCAGTATTTT. The rearrangement uses TRBV10-1 and TRBJ2-3, with D tentatively TRBD2 (5 bases). The V gene lost 3 bases and the J gene lost 4 bases, with 20 bases spanning the gap. The CDR3 extends over 17 amino acids. Germline values: CDR1 WNHNN, CDR2 SYGVQD (reference sequence).

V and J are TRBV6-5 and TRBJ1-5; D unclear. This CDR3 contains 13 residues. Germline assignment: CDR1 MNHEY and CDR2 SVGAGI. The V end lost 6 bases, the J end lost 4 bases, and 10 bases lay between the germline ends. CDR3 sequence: CASRPGWNQPQHF. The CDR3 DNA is TGTGCCAGCAGACCCGGTTGGAATCAGCCCCAGCATTTT.

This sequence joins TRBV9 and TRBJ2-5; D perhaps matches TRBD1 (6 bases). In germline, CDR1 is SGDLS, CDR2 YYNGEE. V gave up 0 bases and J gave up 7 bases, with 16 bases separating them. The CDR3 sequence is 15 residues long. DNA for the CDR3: TGTGCCAGCAGCGTAGGAGTGCTGGGGGCAGGGACCCAGTACTTC. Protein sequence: CASSVGVLGAGTQYF.

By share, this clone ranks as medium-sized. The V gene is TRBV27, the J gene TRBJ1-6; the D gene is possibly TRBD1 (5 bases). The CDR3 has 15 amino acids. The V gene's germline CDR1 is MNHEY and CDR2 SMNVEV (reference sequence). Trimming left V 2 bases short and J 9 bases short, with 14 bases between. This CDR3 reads CASSLMGGFRSPLHF. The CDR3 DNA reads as TGTGCCAGCAGTTTAATGGGGGGGTTTCGTTCACCCCTCCACTTT.

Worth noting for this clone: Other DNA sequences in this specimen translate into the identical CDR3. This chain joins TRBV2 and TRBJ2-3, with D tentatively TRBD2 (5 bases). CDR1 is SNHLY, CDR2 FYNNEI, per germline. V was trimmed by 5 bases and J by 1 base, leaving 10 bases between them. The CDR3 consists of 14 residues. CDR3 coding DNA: TGTGCCAGCAGTTTAGGGCGGGGCACAGATACGCAGTATTTT. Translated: CASSLGRGTDTQYF.

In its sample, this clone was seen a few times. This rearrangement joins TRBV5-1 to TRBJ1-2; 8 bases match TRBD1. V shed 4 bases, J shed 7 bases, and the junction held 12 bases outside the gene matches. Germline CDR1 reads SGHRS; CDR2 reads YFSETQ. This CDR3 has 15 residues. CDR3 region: CASSEGQEGLSGYTF. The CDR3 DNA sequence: TGCGCCAGCAGCGAGGGACAGGAGGGGTTATCTGGCTACACCTTC.

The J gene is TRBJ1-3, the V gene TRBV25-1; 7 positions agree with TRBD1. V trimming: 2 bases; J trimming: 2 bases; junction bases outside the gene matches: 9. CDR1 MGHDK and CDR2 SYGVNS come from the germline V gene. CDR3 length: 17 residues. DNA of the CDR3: TGTGCCAGCAGTGAAACCGGCACGACAGGGACTGGAAACACCATATATTTT. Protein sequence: CASSETGTTGTGNTIYF.

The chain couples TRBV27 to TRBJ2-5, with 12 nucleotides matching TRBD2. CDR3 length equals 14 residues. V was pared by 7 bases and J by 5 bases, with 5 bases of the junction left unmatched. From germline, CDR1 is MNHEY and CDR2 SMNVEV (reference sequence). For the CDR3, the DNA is TGTGCCAGCATCTCTACTAGCGGGGGGGAGACCCAGTACTTC. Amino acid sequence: CASISTSGGETQYF.

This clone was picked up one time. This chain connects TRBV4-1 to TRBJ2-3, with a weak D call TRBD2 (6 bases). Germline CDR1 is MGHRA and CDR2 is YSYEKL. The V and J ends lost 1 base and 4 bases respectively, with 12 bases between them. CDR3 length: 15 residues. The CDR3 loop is CASSQGGGTADTQYF. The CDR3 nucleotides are TGCGCCAGCAGCCAAGGTGGAGGGACGGCAGATACGCAGTATTTT.

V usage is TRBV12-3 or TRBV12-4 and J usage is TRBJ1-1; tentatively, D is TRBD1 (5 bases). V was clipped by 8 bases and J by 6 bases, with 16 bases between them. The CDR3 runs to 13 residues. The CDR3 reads CASSGGDYSEAFF. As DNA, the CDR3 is TGTGCCAGCTCTGGAGGGGACTACTCTGAAGCTTTCTTT.

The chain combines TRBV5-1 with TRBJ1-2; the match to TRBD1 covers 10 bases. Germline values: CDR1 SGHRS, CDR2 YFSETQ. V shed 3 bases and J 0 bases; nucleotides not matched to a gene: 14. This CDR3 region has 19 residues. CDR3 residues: CASSSVTDRGPSPNYGYTF. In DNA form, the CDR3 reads TGCGCCAGCAGCTCCGTAACTGACAGGGGGCCGAGTCCTAACTATGGCTACACCTTC.

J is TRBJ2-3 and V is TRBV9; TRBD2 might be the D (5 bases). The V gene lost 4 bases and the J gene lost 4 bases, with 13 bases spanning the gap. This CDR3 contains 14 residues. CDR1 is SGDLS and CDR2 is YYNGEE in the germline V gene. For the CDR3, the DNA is TGTGCCAGCAGCCCCCGGCTAGCCGCAGATACGCAGTATTTT. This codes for CASSPRLAADTQYF.

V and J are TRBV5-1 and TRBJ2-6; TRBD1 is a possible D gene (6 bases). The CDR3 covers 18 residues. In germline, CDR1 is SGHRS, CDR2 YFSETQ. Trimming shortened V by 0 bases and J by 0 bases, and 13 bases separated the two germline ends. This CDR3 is CASSLGQEPSSGANVLTF. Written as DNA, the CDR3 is TGCGCCAGCAGCTTGGGACAGGAGCCTTCCTCTGGGGCCAACGTCCTGACTTTC.

The CDR3 region is CASGGGGINEKLFF. The CDR3 DNA reads as TGTGCCAGCGGAGGGGGGGGGATTAATGAAAAACTGTTTTTT. The genes are TRBV6-5 and TRBJ1-4, with TRBD1 as a possible D gene (6 bases). The V gene's germline CDR1 is MNHEY and CDR2 SVGAGI. The V end lost 8 bases, the J end lost 4 bases, and 14 bases lay between the germline ends. The CDR3 runs 14 residues.

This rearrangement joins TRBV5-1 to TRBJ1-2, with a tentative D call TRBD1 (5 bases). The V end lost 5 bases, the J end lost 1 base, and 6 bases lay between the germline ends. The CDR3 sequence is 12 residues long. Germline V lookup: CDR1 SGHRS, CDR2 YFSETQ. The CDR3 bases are TGCGCCAGCAGAGGGGATAACTATGGCTACACCTTC. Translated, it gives CASRGDNYGYTF.

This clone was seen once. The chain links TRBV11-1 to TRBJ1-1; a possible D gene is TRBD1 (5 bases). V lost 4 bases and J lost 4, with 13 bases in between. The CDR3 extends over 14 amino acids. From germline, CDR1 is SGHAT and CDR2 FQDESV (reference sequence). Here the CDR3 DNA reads TGTGCCAGCAGCTGGACAAGCGTCGGCACTGAAGCTTTCTTT. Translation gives CASSWTSVGTEAFF. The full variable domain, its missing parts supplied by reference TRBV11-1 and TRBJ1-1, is EAEVAQSPRYKITEKSQAVAFWCDPISGHATLYWYRQILGQGPELLVQFQDESVVDDSQLPKDRFSAERLKGVDSTLKIQPAELGDSAMYLCASSWTSVGTEAFFGQGTRLTVV.

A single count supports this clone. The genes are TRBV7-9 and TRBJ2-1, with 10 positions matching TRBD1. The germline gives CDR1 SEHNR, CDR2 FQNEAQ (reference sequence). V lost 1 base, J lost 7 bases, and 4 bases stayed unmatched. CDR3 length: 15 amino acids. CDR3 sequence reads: CASSLGQGANNEQFF. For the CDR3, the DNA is TGTGCCAGCAGCTTAGGACAGGGGGCTAATAATGAGCAGTTCTTC.

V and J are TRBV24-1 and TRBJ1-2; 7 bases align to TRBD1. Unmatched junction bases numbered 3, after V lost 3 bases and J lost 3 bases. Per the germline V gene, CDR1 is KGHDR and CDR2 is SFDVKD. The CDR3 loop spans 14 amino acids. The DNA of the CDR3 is TGTGCCACCAGTGATGCCGGGACAGACTATGGCTACACCTTC. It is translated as CATSDAGTDYGYTF.

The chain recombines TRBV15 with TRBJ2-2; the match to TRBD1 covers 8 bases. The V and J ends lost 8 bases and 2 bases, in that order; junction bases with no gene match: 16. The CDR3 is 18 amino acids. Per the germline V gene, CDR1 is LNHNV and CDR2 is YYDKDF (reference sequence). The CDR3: CATGTAGTGGRNTGELFF. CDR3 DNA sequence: TGTGCCACCGGAACCGCCGGCACAGGGGGACGTAACACCGGGGAGCTGTTTTTT.

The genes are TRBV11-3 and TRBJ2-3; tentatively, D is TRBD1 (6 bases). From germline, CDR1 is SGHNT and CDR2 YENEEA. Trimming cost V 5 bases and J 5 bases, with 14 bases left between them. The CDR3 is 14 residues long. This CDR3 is CASSVTGTGDTQYF. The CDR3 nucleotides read TGTGCCAGCAGCGTCACAGGGACGGGAGATACGCAGTATTTT.

Written as DNA, the CDR3 is TGCGCCAGCAGCTTGGGTTTGGAGCTATCATACTACGAGCAGTACTTC. It encodes CASSLGLELSYYEQYF. The V and J genes are TRBV5-1 and TRBJ2-7, with D unresolved. The CDR3 covers 16 residues. Germline V gives CDR1 SGHRS, CDR2 YFSETQ. The ends were cut back, 0 bases at V and 3 bases at J, with 16 bases in the middle.

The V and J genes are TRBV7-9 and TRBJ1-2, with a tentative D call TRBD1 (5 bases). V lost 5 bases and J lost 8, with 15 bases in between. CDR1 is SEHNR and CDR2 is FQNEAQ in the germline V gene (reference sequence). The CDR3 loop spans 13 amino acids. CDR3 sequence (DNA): TGTGCCAGCAGCGCCGGGGGTTTGTACGGCTACACCTTC. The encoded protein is CASSAGGLYGYTF.

In nucleotides, the CDR3 is TGTGCCAGCAGCTTCGATCCCACAGTTAATTCACCCCTCCACTTT. Its translation is CASSFDPTVNSPLHF. V is TRBV5-4 and J is TRBJ1-6; D is undetermined. CDR1 is SGHNT, CDR2 YYREEE, per germline (reference sequence). The CDR3 has 15 amino acids. V was pared by 2 bases and J by 6 bases, with 12 bases between.

CDR3 sequence (DNA): TGTGCCAGCAGCTCCGACGAGCGAAGCAATGAGCAGTTCTTC. Protein sequence: CASSSDERSNEQFF. V usage is TRBV6-5 and J usage is TRBJ2-1, with unresolved D. CDR3 length: 14 amino acids. The V gene's germline CDR1 is MNHEY and CDR2 SVGAGI. V shed 6 bases and J shed 6 bases, with 15 bases lying between them.

The CDR3 DNA reads as TGTGCCAGCAGTTTCGGACTAGCGGGAACGGATACGCAGTATTTT. Residues: CASSFGLAGTDTQYF. This chain links TRBV27 with TRBJ2-3; 12 bases map to TRBD2. The CDR3 length is 15 residues. From germline, CDR1 is MNHEY and CDR2 SMNVEV (reference sequence). V shed 3 bases and J 6 bases; nucleotides not matched to a gene: 4.

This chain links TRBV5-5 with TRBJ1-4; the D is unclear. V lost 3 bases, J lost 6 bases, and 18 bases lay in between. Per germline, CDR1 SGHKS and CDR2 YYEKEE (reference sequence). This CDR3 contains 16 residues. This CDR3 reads CASSSLSTLSDEKLFF. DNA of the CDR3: TGTGCCAGCAGCTCACTGTCGACTCTTTCGGATGAAAAACTGTTTTTT.

In DNA form, the CDR3 reads TGTGCCAGCAGGCCAACAGGGGCGAATTCACCCCTCCACTTT. Encoded protein: CASRPTGANSPLHF. J is TRBJ1-6 and V is TRBV28; 7 bases line up with TRBD1. V trimming: 6 bases; J trimming: 7 bases; junction bases outside the gene matches: 6. CDR1 and CDR2 (germline): MDHEN, SYDVKM. The CDR3 contains 14 residues.

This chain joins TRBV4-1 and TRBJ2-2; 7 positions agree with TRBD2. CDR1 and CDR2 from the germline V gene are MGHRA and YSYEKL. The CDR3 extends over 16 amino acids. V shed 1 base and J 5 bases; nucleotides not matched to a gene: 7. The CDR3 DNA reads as TGCGCCAGCAGCCAAGCGGCGCGGGGGAGGACCGGGGAGCTGTTTTTT. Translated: CASSQAARGRTGELFF.